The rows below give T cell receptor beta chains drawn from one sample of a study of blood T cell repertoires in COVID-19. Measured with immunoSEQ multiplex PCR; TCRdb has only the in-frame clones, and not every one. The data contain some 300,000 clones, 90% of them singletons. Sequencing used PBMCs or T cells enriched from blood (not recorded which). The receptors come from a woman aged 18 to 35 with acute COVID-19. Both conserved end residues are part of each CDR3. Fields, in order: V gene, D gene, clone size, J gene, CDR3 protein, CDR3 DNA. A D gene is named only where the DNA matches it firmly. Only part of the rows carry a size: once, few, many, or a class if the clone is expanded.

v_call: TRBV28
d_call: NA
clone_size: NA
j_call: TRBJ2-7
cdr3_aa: CASSRAGPLTYEQYF
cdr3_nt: TGTGCCAGCAGTCGTGCGGGACCATTAACCTACGAGCAGTACTTC

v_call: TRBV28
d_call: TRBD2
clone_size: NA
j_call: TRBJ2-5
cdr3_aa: CASSTSGTGETQYF
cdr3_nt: TGTGCCAGCTCTACTAGCGGGACGGGGGAGACCCAGTACTTC

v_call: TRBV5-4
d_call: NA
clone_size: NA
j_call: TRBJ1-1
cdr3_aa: CASSLASSSRGAAFF
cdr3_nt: TGTGCCAGCAGCTTGGCCAGTAGTTCCCGGGGAGCAGCTTTCTTT

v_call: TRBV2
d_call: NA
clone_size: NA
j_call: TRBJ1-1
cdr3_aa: CASTPEGIGGAFF
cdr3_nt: TGTGCCAGCACCCCCGAGGGTATCGGGGGAGCTTTCTTT

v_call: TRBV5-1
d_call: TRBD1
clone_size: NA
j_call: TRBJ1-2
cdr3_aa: CASSPSGTGNYGYTF
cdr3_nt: TGCGCCAGCAGCCCTTCCGGGACAGGGAACTATGGCTACACCTTC

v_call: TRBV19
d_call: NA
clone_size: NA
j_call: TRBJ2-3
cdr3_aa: CATTLGQGRADTQYF
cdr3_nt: TGTGCCACCACCCTCGGTCAGGGGCGAGCAGATACGCAGTATTTT

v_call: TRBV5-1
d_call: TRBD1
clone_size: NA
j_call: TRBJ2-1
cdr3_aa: CASRQSDRYFDNEQFF
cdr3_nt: TGCGCCAGCCGCCAATCGGACAGGTACTTTGACAATGAGCAGTTCTTC

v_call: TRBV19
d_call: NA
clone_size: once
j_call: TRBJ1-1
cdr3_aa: CASRPWGGRTDEAFF
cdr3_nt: TGTGCCAGTAGGCCGTGGGGGGGGAGAACGGATGAAGCTTTCTTT

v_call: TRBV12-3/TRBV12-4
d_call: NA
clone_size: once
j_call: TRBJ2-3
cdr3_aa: CASRLGGPDTQYF
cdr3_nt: TGTGCCAGCAGATTAGGAGGCCCAGATACGCAGTATTTT

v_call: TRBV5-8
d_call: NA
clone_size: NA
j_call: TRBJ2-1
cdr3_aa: CASSLVRQTRSYNEQFF
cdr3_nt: TGTGCCAGCAGCTTGGTTCGACAGACCCGCTCCTACAATGAGCAGTTCTTC

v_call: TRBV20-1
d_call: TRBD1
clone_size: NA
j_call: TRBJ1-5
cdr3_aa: CSASSGTGDGNQPQHF
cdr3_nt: TGCAGTGCTAGTTCGGGGACAGGGGACGGCAATCAGCCCCAGCATTTT

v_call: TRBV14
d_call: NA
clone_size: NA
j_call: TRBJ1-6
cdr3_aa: CASSFPNSPLHF
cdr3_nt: TGTGCCAGCAGCTTTCCAAATTCACCCCTCCACTTT

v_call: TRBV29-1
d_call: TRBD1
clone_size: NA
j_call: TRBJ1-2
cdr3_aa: CSVEDRGIYTF
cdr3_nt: TGCAGCGTCGAGGACAGGGGGATATACACCTTC

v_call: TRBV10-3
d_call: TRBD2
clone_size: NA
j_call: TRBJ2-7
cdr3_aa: CAISGLAMREQYF
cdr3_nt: TGTGCCATCAGTGGACTAGCAATGAGGGAGCAGTACTTC

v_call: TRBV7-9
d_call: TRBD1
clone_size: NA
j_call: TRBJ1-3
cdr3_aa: CASSLGTGDTIYF
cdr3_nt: TGTGCCAGCAGCTTAGGAACAGGGGACACCATATATTTT